The 16 T cell receptor beta chains listed next were all sequenced from one sample in a study of T cell repertoires in cytomegalovirus infection. TCRdb analysed the reads with MiXCR anew, one entry per CDR3 protein. Of approximately 500,000 distinct CDR3 sequences listed, 16% are singletons. Sequenced: CD8+ T cells from PBMCs. All receptors come from a human donor in good health (CMV status not recorded). Some clones in this sample may be carry-over from other donors' samples.

This clonotype has only a few counts. The chain combines TRBV20-1 with TRBJ2-1; D possibly matches TRBD1 or TRBD2 (5 bases each). Trimming cost V 6 bases and J 0 bases, with 12 bases left between them. Germline V lookup: CDR1 DFQATT, CDR2 SNEGSKA (reference sequence). CDR3 size: 14 residues. The CDR3 nucleotides are TGCAGTGCCCCGGGACGCCGCTCCTACAATGAGCAGTTCTTC. Translation gives CSAPGRRSYNEQFF.

This clonotype was detected a few times. This chain uses TRBV6-1 with TRBJ2-7; 7 bases agree with TRBD1. Germline V gene sequence: CDR1 MNHNS, CDR2 SASEGT. The CDR3 sequence is 18 residues long. J was trimmed by 0 bases and V by 0 bases; bases with no gene match: 11. DNA for the CDR3: TGTGCCAGCAGTGAAGCACTTACCGGGACAGAGGCCTCCTACGAGCAGTACTTC. Translation gives CASSEALTGTEASYEQYF.

The J gene is TRBJ1-5, the V gene TRBV15, with D uncertain. The V and J ends lost 0 bases and 0 bases respectively, with 21 bases between them. The CDR3 has 20 amino acids. Germline-derived CDR1 and CDR2 are LNHNV and YYDKDF (reference sequence). CDR3: CATSRDGSGPRPYSNQPQHF. The CDR3 region has the DNA TGTGCCACCAGCAGAGATGGGTCGGGCCCTCGCCCTTATAGCAATCAGCCCCAGCATTTT. Looking up the rest from reference TRBV15 and TRBJ1-5 gives the full variable domain: DAMVIQNPRYQVTQFGKPVTLSCSQTLNHNVMYWYQQKSSQAPKLLFHYYDKDFNNEADTPDNFQSRRPNTSFCFLDIRSPGLGDTAMYLCATSRDGSGPRPYSNQPQHFGDGTRLSIL.

The chain has TRBV3-1 and TRBJ1-2; D is perhaps TRBD1 (5 bases). The CDR3 runs to 17 residues. V gave up 0 bases and J gave up 2 bases, with 16 bases separating them. In germline, CDR1 is LGHDT, CDR2 YNNKEL (reference sequence). The CDR3 DNA follows: TGTGCCAGCAGCCAAGAAATCGGGTGGGGGGGGAACTATGGCTACACCTTC. It is translated as CASSQEIGWGGNYGYTF. The full variable domain, rest sourced from reference TRBV3-1 and TRBJ1-2, is DTAVSQTPKYLVTQMGNDKSIKCEQNLGHDTMYWYKQDSKKFLKIMFSYNNKELIINETVPNRFSPKSPDKAHLNLHINSLELGDSAVYFCASSQEIGWGGNYGYTFGSGTRLTVV.

CDR3 nucleotide sequence: TGCGCCAGCAGCCTAAGGGGGACAGGGTACTACGAGCAGTACTTC. This sequence encodes CASSLRGTGYYEQYF. J is TRBJ2-7 and V is TRBV4-1; 9 nucleotides agree with TRBD1. Germline V gives CDR1 MGHRA, CDR2 YSYEKL. The CDR3 is 15 residues long. Germline trimming cut 4 bases from V and 3 bases from J; bases unmatched to any gene: 7.

This clonotype was counted ten times or more. The chain employs TRBV28 and TRBJ1-3, with a weak D call TRBD1 (6 bases). The germline V gene encodes CDR1 MDHEN and CDR2 SYDVKM. The CDR3 is 17 residues long. Trimming left V 2 bases short and J 0 bases short, with 14 bases between. The CDR3 protein is CASSLTRGRVSGNTIYF. The CDR3, as DNA: TGTGCCAGCAGTTTAACCAGGGGCAGGGTCTCTGGAAACACCATATATTTT.

The chain couples TRBV20-1 to TRBJ2-7; D remains ambiguous. CDR3 size: 11 residues. Trimming pared 6 bases from V and 2 bases from J, leaving 8 bases between. Germline loops: CDR1 DFQATT, CDR2 SNEGSKA (reference sequence). CDR3 region: CSATSPYEQYF. CDR3 DNA: TGCAGTGCAACATCTCCCTACGAGCAGTACTTC.

In its sample, this clonotype was seen many times. The chain recombines TRBV24-1 with TRBJ1-5; no definite D call. The CDR3 loop spans 18 amino acids. Trimming cost V 5 bases and J 0 bases, with 19 bases left between them. Germline CDR1 KGHDR, CDR2 SFDVKD. The CDR3 reads CATSANDALSDSNQPQHF. In DNA, the CDR3 is TGTGCCACCAGTGCAAACGACGCTCTGAGCGATAGCAATCAGCCCCAGCATTTT.

This clonotype was recorded many times. The genes are TRBV7-6 and TRBJ1-5; unclear D gene. The V and J ends lost 5 bases and 0 bases respectively, with 17 bases between them. There are 17 residues in the CDR3. Germline V gene lookup returns CDR1 SGHVS and CDR2 FNYEAQ. The CDR3 spells CASSPGEGRYSNQPQHF. In nucleotides, the CDR3 is TGTGCCAGCAGCCCCGGCGAGGGCCGTTATAGCAATCAGCCCCAGCATTTT.

The V and J genes are TRBV12-3 or TRBV12-4 and TRBJ1-5; 10 positions match TRBD1. There are 16 residues in the CDR3. The V segment lost 7 bases and the J segment 4 bases; nucleotides outside the gene matches: 10. CDR3 nucleotide sequence: TGTGCCAGCACTTCAGGGACAGGGGTACCAAATCAGCCCCAGCATTTT. Its translation is CASTSGTGVPNQPQHF.

This clonotype was seen a few times. V gene TRBV4-1 combines with J gene TRBJ2-1, with D uncertain. CDR1 and CDR2 from the germline V gene are MGHRA and YSYEKL. The germline V and J ends were trimmed by 2 bases and 0 bases, with 8 bases remaining between them. The CDR3 has 15 amino acids. The CDR3 DNA reads TGCGCCAGCAGCCAACTACAGAGCTCCTACAATGAGCAGTTCTTC. Its translation is CASSQLQSSYNEQFF.

This clonotype has a handful of counts. The DNA for the CDR3 is TGTGCCACCAGCACGGACAGCTCCTACAATGAGCAGTTCTTC. Residues: CATSTDSSYNEQFF. J is TRBJ2-1 and V is TRBV15; D may be TRBD1 (6 bases). The germline V and J ends were trimmed by 4 bases and 0 bases, with 7 bases remaining between them. The CDR3 sequence is 14 residues long. Germline CDR1 reads LNHNV; CDR2 reads YYDKDF (reference sequence).

With respect to this clonotype: One end of the junction is discordant with germline, which a read error may explain. The V call is TRBV5-3, the J call TRBJ1-4; D gene ambiguous. TRBV5-3 is classed as an ORF, of uncertain function. CDR3 size: 15 residues. In nucleotides, the CDR3 is TGTGCCAGCAGCTTAAACCGACGGGATAATGAAAAACTGTTTTTT. As protein: CASSLNRRDNEKLFF.

The V and J genes are TRBV7-6 and TRBJ1-2, with D unresolved. The V end was cut by 2 bases, the J end by 2 bases, with 12 bases between. CDR1 is SGHVS, CDR2 FNYEAQ, per germline. The CDR3 covers 15 residues. The CDR3 region is CASSLLGFVNYGYTF. The CDR3 coding sequence is TGTGCCAGCAGCTTACTGGGCTTCGTCAACTATGGCTACACCTTC.

This clonotype was found many times. This rearrangement joins TRBV7-2 to TRBJ2-1; D remains unclear. This CDR3 has 15 residues. From germline, CDR1 is SGHTA and CDR2 FQGNSA. The V end lost 4 bases, the J end lost 0 bases, and 10 bases lay between the germline ends. The CDR3 region is CASSWDTSSYNEQFF. CDR3 bases: TGTGCCAGCAGCTGGGATACGAGCTCCTACAATGAGCAGTTCTTC.

This clonotype was counted many times. The chain joins TRBV6-5 to TRBJ1-1; 7 bases align to TRBD1. The CDR3 is 16 amino acids. The V gene end was trimmed by 3 bases and the J gene end by 4 bases; junction bases not matched to a gene: 11. In germline, CDR1 is MNHEY, CDR2 SVGAGI. CDR3 DNA: TGTGCCAGCAGTTATACAGGGGATAGCTATACCACTGAAGCTTTCTTT. Encoded protein: CASSYTGDSYTTEAFF.